The next 19 T cell receptor beta chains were all read from a single sample in a study of neurological immune-mediated disorders. TCRdb passed the 5' RACE reads through MiXCR, listing each CDR3 protein once. The sample has some 46,000 distinct CDR3 sequences, 3.5% to 5.5% seen once; the top ten hold 5.7%. The material sequenced was PBMCs. Source of these receptors: a woman aged 55-70 years with multiple sclerosis.

This clonotype has ten or more counts. V usage is TRBV9 and J usage is TRBJ2-1, with unresolved D. The CDR3 sequence is 14 residues long. The germline V and J ends were trimmed by 4 bases and 3 bases, with 11 bases remaining between them. Germline assignment: CDR1 SGDLS and CDR2 YYNGEE. The CDR3 DNA sequence: TGTGCCAGCAGCCCCCGCATAGACTACAATGAGCAGTTCTTC. Translating gives CASSPRIDYNEQFF.

As concerns this clonotype: An end of the junction does not agree with germline; a read error may underlie this. The chain has TRBV25-1 and TRBJ2-2; D remains ambiguous. The CDR3 loop spans 11 amino acids. From germline, CDR1 is MGHDK and CDR2 SYGVNS. CDR3 in amino acids: CASSENGELFF. Written as DNA, the CDR3 is TGTGCAAGCAGTGAGAACGGGGAGCTGTTTTTT.

This clonotype was counted ten times or more. This rearrangement joins TRBV5-1 to TRBJ1-4; D is unclear. V dropped 2 bases and J dropped 0 bases, with 5 bases sitting between them. CDR1 and CDR2 from the germline V gene are SGHRS and YFSETQ. The CDR3 extends over 14 amino acids. The CDR3 spells CASSFGATNEKLFF. The CDR3 DNA sequence: TGCGCCAGCAGCTTCGGTGCAACTAATGAAAAACTGTTTTTT.

This clonotype occurred a few times. The J gene is TRBJ1-5, the V gene TRBV20-1; tentative D call: TRBD1 (5 bases). The CDR3 is made up of 12 amino acids. The V and J ends lost 1 base and 4 bases respectively, with 5 bases between them. Germline assignment: CDR1 DFQATT and CDR2 SNEGSKA (reference sequence). The CDR3 sequence is CSARGQNQPQHF. The CDR3 nucleotides read TGCAGTGCTAGAGGACAGAATCAGCCCCAGCATTTT.

By share, this clonotype counts as medium-sized. The CDR3 here is CASSYKEEGAGELFF. The CDR3 region has the DNA TGTGCCAGCAGTTACAAGGAGGAAGGGGCAGGGGAGCTGTTTTTT. The genes are TRBV6-2 or TRBV6-3 and TRBJ2-2; D may match TRBD1 or TRBD2 (5 bases each). V was trimmed by 2 bases and J by 8 bases, leaving 15 bases between them. The CDR3 covers 15 residues. CDR1 is MNHEY and CDR2 is SVGEGT in the germline V gene.

This clonotype was seen ten or more times. This chain joins TRBV5-1 and TRBJ2-3; 11 bases align to TRBD2. Trimming at V came to 6 bases and at J to 4 bases, leaving 7 bases not matched to a gene. The germline V gene has CDR1 SGHRS and CDR2 YFSETQ. This CDR3 comprises 15 residues. The CDR3 DNA sequence: TGCGCCAGCACCCTACTAGCGGGAGCGGCAGATACGCAGTATTTT. It encodes CASTLLAGAADTQYF.

This clonotype was observed many times. This chain uses TRBV12-3 or TRBV12-4 with TRBJ1-1; the D gene is possibly TRBD1 (5 bases). CDR3 length: 14 amino acids. Between the trimmed V and J ends, which lost 2 bases and 4 bases, there was a span of 11 bases. CDR3 in amino acids: CASSLSGGGTEAFF. CDR3 DNA: TGTGCCAGCAGTTTATCAGGTGGGGGCACTGAAGCTTTCTTT.

This clonotype was seen at least ten times. CDR3 protein: CATSDPGPKETQYF. DNA for the CDR3: TGTGCCACCAGTGACCCGGGACCTAAAGAGACCCAGTACTTC. The chain carries TRBV24-1 and TRBJ2-5, with D perhaps assigned TRBD1 or TRBD2 (5 bases each). Germline values: CDR1 KGHDR, CDR2 SFDVKD. CDR3 length: 14 amino acids. Trimming stripped 4 bases from V and 3 bases from J, with 11 bases between.

This clonotype was found many times. The chain links TRBV12-3 or TRBV12-4 to TRBJ2-7; D call uncertain. The CDR3 runs to 12 residues. With 11 bases removed from V and 5 bases from J, the gap between germline ends came to 16 bases. The CDR3 coding sequence is TGTGCCGGATCCGGGCTCCACCACGAGCAGTACTTC. As protein: CAGSGLHHEQYF.

This clonotype is classed as medium-sized. The chain uses TRBV7-9 and TRBJ1-1; no firm D call. This CDR3 has 13 amino acids. Germline V gene sequence: CDR1 SEHNR, CDR2 FQNEAQ (reference sequence). V lost 4 bases, J lost 4 bases, and 10 bases lay in between. The DNA of the CDR3 is TGTGCCAGCAGCTCCAGGACGGCCACTGAAGCTTTCTTT. Protein product: CASSSRTATEAFF.

This clonotype came up a few times. The chain employs TRBV5-1 and TRBJ2-1, with 9 nucleotides matching TRBD2. The CDR3 has 13 amino acids. Germline V gene sequence: CDR1 SGHRS, CDR2 YFSETQ. V was pared by 4 bases and J by 10 bases, with 6 bases of the junction left unmatched. The CDR3: CASSLGLAFEQFF. The CDR3 region has the DNA TGCGCCAGCAGCCTGGGACTAGCCTTCGAGCAGTTCTTC.

Many counts were recorded for this clonotype. This chain uses TRBV20-1 with TRBJ2-1, with 12 nucleotides matching TRBD2. CDR1 and CDR2 from the germline V gene are DFQATT and SNEGSKA (reference sequence). With V trimmed by 3 bases and J by 5 bases, 5 bases remained unmatched. CDR3 length equals 15 residues. This CDR3 reads CSARRRTSGNNEQFF. The DNA for the CDR3 is TGCAGTGCTAGGCGTCGGACTAGCGGGAACAATGAGCAGTTCTTC.

This clonotype was counted ten times or more. V gene TRBV29-1 combines with J gene TRBJ1-5; D possibly corresponds to TRBD1 (6 bases). The CDR3 covers 14 residues. Germline CDR1 is SQVTM and CDR2 is ANQGSEA. V was shortened by 4 bases and J by 2 bases, with 12 bases between the two germline ends. CDR3 in amino acids: CSVGGGAGNQPQHF. CDR3 DNA: TGCAGCGTTGGAGGGGGGGCAGGCAATCAGCCCCAGCATTTT.

V gene TRBV10-2 combines with J gene TRBJ2-1, with a weak D call TRBD2 (6 bases). Germline CDR1 WSHSY, CDR2 SAAADI. The CDR3 spans 15 residues. The germline V and J ends were trimmed by 2 bases and 3 bases, with 11 bases remaining between them. The chain's CDR3 is CASSEVGGSYNEQFF. DNA of the CDR3: TGCGCCAGCAGTGAGGTGGGAGGTAGCTACAATGAGCAGTTCTTC.

In the case of this clonotype: Just one base apart from a much larger clone, this may be a read error. The J gene is TRBJ2-1, the V gene TRBV15; the match to TRBD1 covers 9 bases. Germline CDR1 reads LNHNV; CDR2 reads YYDKDF (reference sequence). The CDR3 has 15 residues. V shed 0 bases, J shed 6 bases, and the junction held 3 bases outside the gene matches. As DNA, the CDR3 is TGTGCCACCAGCAGAGAGGGGACAGGGATCAATGAGCAGTTCTTC. Protein product: CATSREGTGINEQFF. Full variable domain (remainder filled in from reference TRBV15 and TRBJ2-1): DAMVIQNPRYQVTQFGKPVTLSCSQTLNHNVMYWYQQKSSQAPKLLFHYYDKDFNNEADTPDNFQSRRPNTSFCFLDIRSPGLGDTAMYLCATSREGTGINEQFFGPGTRLTVL.

This clonotype was found many times. V usage is TRBV3-1 and J usage is TRBJ1-4; D perhaps matches TRBD1 (5 bases). The germline V gene encodes CDR1 LGHDT and CDR2 YNNKEL (reference sequence). Trimming cost V 5 bases and J 2 bases, with 15 bases left between them. The CDR3 sequence is 16 residues long. CDR3 DNA sequence: TGTGCCAGCAGCTGGTCCCTGGGGGGGACTAATGAAAAACTGTTTTTT. This encodes CASSWSLGGTNEKLFF.

A word on this clonotype: Compared with germline, one end of the junction differs, possibly owing to a read error. V and J are TRBV4-1 and TRBJ2-3; D possibly uses TRBD1 or TRBD2 (5 bases each). The V gene's germline CDR1 is MGHRA and CDR2 YSYEKL. The CDR3 spans 19 residues. The CDR3 sequence: CASTQVPLRGGKGTDTQYF. As DNA, the CDR3 is TGCGCCAGCACCCAAGTCCCGCTGAGGGGCGGAAAGGGCACAGATACGCAGTATTTT.

This clonotype was recorded many times. V is TRBV12-3 or TRBV12-4 and J is TRBJ1-1; no clear D. Deletions cut 6 bases from V and 6 bases from J, with 14 bases between. The CDR3 has 13 residues. As DNA, the CDR3 is TGTGCCAGCAGGTTCTCTGTCGGCGCTGAAGCTTTCTTT. Protein sequence: CASRFSVGAEAFF.

This clonotype was counted only a few times. The rearrangement links TRBV20-1 to TRBJ2-7, with 11 bases lining up with TRBD2. V lost 1 base to trimming and J lost 1 base; unmatched junction nucleotides: 0. Per germline, CDR1 DFQATT and CDR2 SNEGSKA (reference sequence). The CDR3 is 14 amino acids. The CDR3 sequence: CSARGTSGSYEQYV. CDR3 coding DNA: TGCAGTGCTAGAGGGACTAGCGGGTCCTACGAGCAGTACGTC.